Each of the 11 T cell receptor beta chains below was sequenced from the same sample in a study of cytomegalovirus exposure and HLA in healthy donors. PCR primers comprised 60 Vbeta and 13 Jbeta primers. Generated by immunoSEQ multiplex PCR, the TCRdb table keeps only in-frame clones and is missing some. Of around 160,000 clones listed, 60% to 85% are singletons. The sample comprised PBMCs. Source of these receptors: a middle-aged man in good health and CMV-seropositive.

This chain connects TRBV2 to TRBJ2-1; 13 nucleotides align to TRBD2. The CDR3 is 16 residues long. In germline, CDR1 is SNHLY, CDR2 FYNNEI. Trimming at V came to 4 bases and at J to 5 bases, leaving 5 bases not matched to a gene. The CDR3 DNA reads TGTGCCAGCAGTGCCTGGACTAGCGGGGGTGACAATGAGCAGTTCTTC. Encoded protein: CASSAWTSGGDNEQFF. Based on the CDR3 plus reference TRBV2 and TRBJ2-1, the full variable domain is EPEVTQTPSHQVTQMGQEVILRCVPISNHLYFYWYRQILGQKVEFLVSFYNNEISEKSEIFDDQFSVERPDGSNFTLKIRSTKLEDSAMYFCASSAWTSGGDNEQFFGPGTRLTVL.

This clone has just a few counts. This rearrangement joins TRBV25-1 to TRBJ1-1; no clear D. Germline CDR1 and CDR2: MGHDK and SYGVNS. Trimming cost V 5 bases and J 1 base, with 11 bases left between them. The CDR3 has 14 residues. The CDR3 sequence: CASSRRDSNTEAFF. CDR3 sequence (DNA): TGTGCCAGCAGTCGGCGGGATTCGAACACTGAAGCTTTCTTT.

V usage is TRBV7-9 and J usage is TRBJ1-2, with TRBD1 matching over 9 bases. Germline-derived CDR1 and CDR2 are SEHNR and FQNEAQ (reference sequence). The CDR3 spans 16 residues. Trimming removed 1 base from V and 8 bases from J; junction bases left unmatched: 11. In nucleotides, the CDR3 is TGTGCCAGCAGCTTAGATTCGCCACAGGGGGCTCGGGGCTACACCTTC. Encoded protein: CASSLDSPQGARGYTF.

CDR3 bases: TGTGCCAGCAGCCGCCTAATTGTAGCGGGAGCCGACGAGCAGTACTTC. Its translation is CASSRLIVAGADEQYF. V is TRBV4-2 and J is TRBJ2-5; 9 bases map to TRBD2. The J call could be wrong; TRBJ2-7 is a better fit for the DNA end. This CDR3 has 16 residues. From germline, CDR1 is LGHNA and CDR2 YNFKEQ.

This clone was found a few times. J is TRBJ2-2 and V is TRBV2, with 11 bases lining up with TRBD2. The CDR3 is 15 residues long. V trimming: 4 bases; J trimming: 5 bases; junction bases outside the gene matches: 3. The V gene's germline CDR1 is SNHLY and CDR2 FYNNEI. Here the CDR3 DNA reads TGTGCCAGCAGTGTGTTAGCGGGAGGGACCGGGGAGCTGTTTTTT. It yields the protein CASSVLAGGTGELFF.

The rearrangement uses TRBV29-1 and TRBJ2-5; D is perhaps TRBD1 (5 bases). CDR3 length equals 13 residues. CDR1 and CDR2 from the germline V gene are SQVTM and ANQGSEA. V lost 3 bases and J lost 4, with 12 bases in between. CDR3 coding DNA: TGCAGCGTTGAGGGCAGTGGGGCAGAGACCCAGTACTTC. Encoded protein: CSVEGSGAETQYF.

The gene calls are TRBV28 and TRBJ1-5, with 7 bases identical to TRBD1. Germline CDR1 and CDR2: MDHEN and SYDVKM. The junction had 4 bases not matched to a gene; V was cut back by 6 bases and J by 5 bases. CDR3 length equals 13 residues. The CDR3 reads CASRQTGDQPQHF. In nucleotides, the CDR3 is TGTGCCAGCAGACAAACAGGGGATCAGCCCCAGCATTTT.

V is TRBV18 and J is TRBJ2-1; 16 bases map to TRBD2. The trim removed 0 bases at V and 6 bases at J, leaving 5 bases unmatched. Germline values: CDR1 KGHSH, CDR2 LQKENI. There are 18 residues in the CDR3. The CDR3 coding sequence is TGTGCCAGCTCACCACCGGGACTAGCGGGAGGGTATAGCAATGAGCAGTTCTTC. Residues: CASSPPGLAGGYSNEQFF.

This rearrangement joins TRBV25-1 to TRBJ2-3, with 8 positions matching TRBD2. Per germline, CDR1 MGHDK and CDR2 SYGVNS. The CDR3 length is 16 residues. J was trimmed by 3 bases and V by 1 base; bases with no gene match: 6. The CDR3 DNA reads as TGTGCCAGCAGTGAATCAGGCGGGAGGTTTACAGATACGCAGTATTTT. Its translation: CASSESGGRFTDTQYF. The entire variable domain, with the rest obtained from reference TRBV25-1 and TRBJ2-3, is as follows: EADIYQTPRYLVIGTGKKITLECSQTMGHDKMYWYQQDPGMELHLIHYSYGVNSTEKGDLSSESTVSRIRTEHFPLTLESARPSHTSQYLCASSESGGRFTDTQYFGPGTRLTVL.

The chain links TRBV21-1 to TRBJ2-7; TRBD1, the table's D call, lacks a check against the DNA. TRBV21-1 constitutes a pseudogene. The CDR3 contains 14 residues. The CDR3 reads CANQGQGINYEQYF. In nucleotides, the CDR3 is TGTGCCAACCAAGGACAGGGAATCAACTACGAGCAGTACTTC.

This chain uses TRBV12-5 with TRBJ2-3; 11 bases line up with TRBD2. J gave up 5 bases and V 4 bases, and 5 bases lay outside the gene matches. CDR1 is LGHNT and CDR2 is FRNRAP in the germline V gene. This CDR3 is built from 15 residues. DNA of the CDR3: TGTGCTAGTGGTTCCACTAGCGGGAGTAAAGATACGCAGTATTTT. Residues: CASGSTSGSKDTQYF.